These T cell receptor beta chains were read from a single sample in a study of cytomegalovirus exposure and HLA in healthy donors. Assay used: immunoSEQ multiplex PCR; TCRdb lists only in-frame clones, some missing. The sample has 100,000 to 150,000 clones. The sample taken for sequencing was PBMCs. These TCRs come from a middle-aged man in good health and CMV-seronegative. CDR3s include the opening cysteine and the closing phenylalanine or tryptophan. A D gene is named only where the DNA matches it firmly.

j_call	d_call	cdr3_length	v_call	cdr3_nt	cdr3_aa
TRBJ1-2	NA	14	TRBV28	TGTGCCAGCAACACCGGCGCCGGGAGGTATGGCTACACCTTC	CASNTGAGRYGYTF
TRBJ2-7	TRBD2	16	TRBV19	TGTGCCAGTAGTACCCTCGGACTAGCGGGTTCCTACGAGCAGTACTTC	CASSTLGLAGSYEQYF
TRBJ2-7	NA	15	TRBV4-3	TGCGCCAGCAGCCAAGATCGGTCCACCATCTACGAGCAGTACTTC	CASSQDRSTIYEQYF
TRBJ2-5	NA	13	TRBV5-1	TGCGCCAGCAGCTTCGGGGGACTGGAGACCCAGTACTTC	CASSFGGLETQYF
TRBJ1-2	TRBD1	14	TRBV28	TGTGCCAGTTCCCCAGGACAGGGCCGATATGGCTACACCTTC	CASSPGQGRYGYTF
TRBJ1-2	NA	13	TRBV4-1	TGCGCCAGCAGCCAAGAGTACGGCTATGGCTACACCTTC	CASSQEYGYGYTF
TRBJ1-1	NA	13	TRBV7-6	TGTGCCAGCAGCTTACAGGAGAACACTGAAGCTTTCTTT	CASSLQENTEAFF
TRBJ1-1	TRBD1	14	TRBV6-6	TGTGCCAGCAACCAACAGGGGCCACACGCTGAAGCTTTCTTT	CASNQQGPHAEAFF
TRBJ2-2	TRBD1	15	TRBV27	TGTGCCAGCAGAAACAGGGGGCTTGGCACCGGGGAGCTGTTTTTT	CASRNRGLGTGELFF
TRBJ1-5	NA	15	TRBV10-3	TGTGCCACAGGGGAGACAGAAGATAGCAATCAGCCCCAGCATTTT	CATGETEDSNQPQHF
TRBJ2-7	TRBD1	15	TRBV27	TGTGCCAGCAGTGCCACGACAGGGGGCGGGTACGAGCAGTACTTC	CASSATTGGGYEQYF